The clone carrying this T cell receptor (beta chain) was counted a single time. The genomic DNA of each subset was split evenly across several immunoSEQ plates. The data were produced by immunoSEQ multiplex PCR, yet TCRdb's version contains in-frame clones alone and is incomplete. Found here are 1.4 million to 1.5 million clones, over 95% of them singletons; the top ten hold 1% to 1.5%. The data stem from a study of shared clonotypes between healthy human individuals. The germline V gene has CDR1 SGHVS and CDR2 FNYEAQ. The CDR3 runs 14 residues. The ends were cut back, 2 bases at V and 0 bases at J, with 8 bases in the middle.

The chain recombines TRBV7-6 with TRBJ2-7; TRBD1 or TRBD2 may be the D gene (5 bases each). The sequenced sample consisted of naive CD4+ T cells sorted from blood. Subset here: CD45RA+ positively selected. The sequence came from a man aged 25-45 years in good health. CDR3 nucleotides: TGTGCCAGCAGCTTAAGGGACGACTCCTACGAGCAGTACTTC. It specifies CASSLRDDSYEQYF.